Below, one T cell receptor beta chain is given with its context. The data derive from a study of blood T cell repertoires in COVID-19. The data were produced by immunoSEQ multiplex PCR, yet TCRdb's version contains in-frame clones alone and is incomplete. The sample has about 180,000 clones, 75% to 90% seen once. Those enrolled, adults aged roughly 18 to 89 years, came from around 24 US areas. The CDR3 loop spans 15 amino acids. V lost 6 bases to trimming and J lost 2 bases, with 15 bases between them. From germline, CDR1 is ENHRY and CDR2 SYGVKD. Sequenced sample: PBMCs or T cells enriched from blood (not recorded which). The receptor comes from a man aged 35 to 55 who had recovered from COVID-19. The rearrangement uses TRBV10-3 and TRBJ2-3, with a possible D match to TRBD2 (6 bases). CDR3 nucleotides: TGTGCCATCAGGGCTGTGCAGGGACTCACAGATACGCAGTATTTT. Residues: CAIRAVQGLTDTQYF.